Sequencing of this T cell receptor beta chain was carried out in a study of molecular identifiers for immune sequencing clone quantification. The study, taken as a whole, reports: Spiked Jurkat TCR RNA equal to one cell could reportedly be picked out among 900,000 to 1,000,000 naive cells.

Comments on this clonotype: Its antigen is not identified. Possible read error: a much larger clone is one base away.

TCRdb passed the PCR reads through MiXCR, listing each CDR3 protein once. The table lists around 100,000 distinct CDR3 sequences, under 40% of them singletons. CDR1 is DFQATT and CDR2 is SNEGSKA in the germline V gene (reference sequence). With 4 bases removed from V and 5 bases from J, the gap between germline ends came to 4 bases. This CDR3 has 10 residues. Construction of naive CD8 libraries employed 20,000 to 1,000,000 sorted cells together with 10%, 30% or 50% RNA. Isolation of naive CD8 T cells was achieved by sorting on a CD8+CD4-CCR7+CD45RA+ phenotype. The TCR comes from a human donor in good health. Some libraries in this study had Jurkat cell RNA spiked in. The chain employs TRBV20-1 and TRBJ2-3, with D unresolved. Sample: naive CD8+ T cells from blood, with Jurkat cell RNA spiked in. The sample's subset: FACS-sorted CD8+CD4-CCR7+CD45RA+ naive T cells. CDR3: CSATQDTQYF. CDR3 nucleotides: TGCAGTGCTACCCAAGATACGCAGTATTTT.